Ten or more counts support the clone carrying this T cell receptor beta chain. The sample comes from a study of T cells in Graves' hyperthyroidism and ophthalmopathy. Template material for amplifying TCR beta CDR3 regions consisted of RNA transcripts. An initial round of RT-PCR targeting the TCR CDR3 relied on the HTBI primer set. TCRdb reprocessed the multiplex PCR reads via MiXCR and lists one record per CDR3 protein. This sample yields 300,000 to 500,000 distinct CDR3 sequences, of which about 14% are seen a single time; 25% to 30% belongs to the top ten. The CDR3 runs to 16 residues. Germline assignment: CDR1 ENHRY and CDR2 SYGVKD. V lost 3 bases to trimming and J lost 6 bases; unmatched junction nucleotides: 9.

Sequencing was done on a sample of blood. The receptor was derived from a man aged 45 to 65 with Graves' ophthalmopathy. The chain recombines TRBV10-3 with TRBJ2-7; 12 bases are shared with TRBD2. CDR3 protein: CAISEQTSGGLGEQYF. The CDR3 DNA sequence: TGTGCCATCAGTGAACAGACTAGCGGGGGTCTAGGCGAGCAGTACTTC.